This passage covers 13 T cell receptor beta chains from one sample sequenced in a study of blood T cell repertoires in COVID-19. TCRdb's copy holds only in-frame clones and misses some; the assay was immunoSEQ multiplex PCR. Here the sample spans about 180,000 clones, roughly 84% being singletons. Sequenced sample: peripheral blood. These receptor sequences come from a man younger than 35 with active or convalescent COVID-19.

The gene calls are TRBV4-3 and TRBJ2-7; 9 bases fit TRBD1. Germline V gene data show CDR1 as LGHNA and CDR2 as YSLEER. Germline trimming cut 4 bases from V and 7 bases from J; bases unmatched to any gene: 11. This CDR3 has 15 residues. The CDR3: CASSRTGTGNYEQYF. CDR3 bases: TGCGCCAGCAGCCGGACCGGGACAGGGAATTATGAGCAGTACTTC.

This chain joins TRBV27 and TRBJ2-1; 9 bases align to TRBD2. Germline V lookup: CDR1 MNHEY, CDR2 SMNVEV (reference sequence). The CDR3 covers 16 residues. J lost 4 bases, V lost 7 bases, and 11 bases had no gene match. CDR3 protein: CASNGGRAPTYNEQFF. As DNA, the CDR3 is TGTGCCAGCAATGGCGGGAGGGCCCCCACTTACAATGAGCAGTTCTTC.

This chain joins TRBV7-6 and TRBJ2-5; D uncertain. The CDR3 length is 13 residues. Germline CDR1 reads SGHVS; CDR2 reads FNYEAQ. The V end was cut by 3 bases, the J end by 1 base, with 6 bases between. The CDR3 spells CASSFDTQETQYF. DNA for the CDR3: TGTGCCAGCAGCTTCGACACCCAAGAGACCCAGTACTTC.

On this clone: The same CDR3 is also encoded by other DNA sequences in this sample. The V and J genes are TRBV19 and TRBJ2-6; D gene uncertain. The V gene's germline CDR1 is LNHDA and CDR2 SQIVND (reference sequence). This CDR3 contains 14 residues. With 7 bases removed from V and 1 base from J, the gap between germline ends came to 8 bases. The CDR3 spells CASTSASGANVLTF. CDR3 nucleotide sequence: TGTGCCAGTACTTCAGCGTCTGGGGCCAACGTCCTGACTTTC.

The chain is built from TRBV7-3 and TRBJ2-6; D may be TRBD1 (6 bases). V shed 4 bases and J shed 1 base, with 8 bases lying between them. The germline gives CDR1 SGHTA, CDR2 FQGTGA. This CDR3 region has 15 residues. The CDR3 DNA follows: TGTGCCAGCAGCTCCACAGGGTCTGGGGCCAACGTCCTGACTTTC. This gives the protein CASSSTGSGANVLTF.

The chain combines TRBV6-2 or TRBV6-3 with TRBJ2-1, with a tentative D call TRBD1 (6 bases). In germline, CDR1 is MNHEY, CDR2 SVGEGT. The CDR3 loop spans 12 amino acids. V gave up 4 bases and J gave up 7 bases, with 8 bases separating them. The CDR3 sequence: CASSSDSNEQFF. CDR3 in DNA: TGTGCCAGCAGTTCGGACAGTAATGAGCAGTTCTTC.

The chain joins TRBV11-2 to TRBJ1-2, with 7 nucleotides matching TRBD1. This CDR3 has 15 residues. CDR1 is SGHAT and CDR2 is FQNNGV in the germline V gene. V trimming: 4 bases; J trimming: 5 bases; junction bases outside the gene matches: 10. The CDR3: CASSSVGTATYGYTF. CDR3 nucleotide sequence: TGTGCCAGCAGCTCCGTAGGGACAGCTACTTATGGCTACACCTTC. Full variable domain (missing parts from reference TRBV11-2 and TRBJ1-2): EAGVAQSPRYKIIEKRQSVAFWCNPISGHATLYWYQQILGQGPKLLIQFQNNGVVDDSQLPKDRFSAERLKGVDSTLKIQPAKLEDSAVYLCASSSVGTATYGYTFGSGTRLTVV.

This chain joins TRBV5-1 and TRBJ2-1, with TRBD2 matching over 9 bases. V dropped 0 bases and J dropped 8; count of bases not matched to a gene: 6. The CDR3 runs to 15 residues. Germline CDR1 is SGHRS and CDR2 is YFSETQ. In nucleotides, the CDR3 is TGCGCCAGCAGCTTGGGCGGGACTAGCCTCCATGAGCAGTTCTTC. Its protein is CASSLGGTSLHEQFF.

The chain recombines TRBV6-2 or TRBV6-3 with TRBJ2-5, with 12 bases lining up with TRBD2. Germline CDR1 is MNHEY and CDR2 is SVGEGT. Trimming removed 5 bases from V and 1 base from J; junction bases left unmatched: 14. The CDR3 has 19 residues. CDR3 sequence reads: CASSHRHPGLAGTQETQYF. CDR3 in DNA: TGTGCCAGCAGTCATCGCCACCCGGGACTAGCGGGCACCCAAGAGACCCAGTACTTC.

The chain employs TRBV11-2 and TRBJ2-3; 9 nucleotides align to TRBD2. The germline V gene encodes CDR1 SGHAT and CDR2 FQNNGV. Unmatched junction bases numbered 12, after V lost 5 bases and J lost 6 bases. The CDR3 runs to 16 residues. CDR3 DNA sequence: TGTGCCAGCAGCCCCGAAGGGCGGGGGGGGGCTGATACGCAGTATTTT. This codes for CASSPEGRGGADTQYF.

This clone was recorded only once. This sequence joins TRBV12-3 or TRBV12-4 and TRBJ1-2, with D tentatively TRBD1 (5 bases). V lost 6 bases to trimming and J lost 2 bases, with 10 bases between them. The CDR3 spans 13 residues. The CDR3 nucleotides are TGTGCCAGCAGGCTACAGGAAAACTATGGCTACACCTTC. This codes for CASRLQENYGYTF.

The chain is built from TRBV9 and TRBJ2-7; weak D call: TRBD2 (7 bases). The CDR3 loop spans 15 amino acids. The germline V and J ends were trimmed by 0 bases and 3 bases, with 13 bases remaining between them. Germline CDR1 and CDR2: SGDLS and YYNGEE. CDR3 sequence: CASSVGLGGDYEQYF. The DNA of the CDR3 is TGTGCCAGCAGCGTAGGTTTAGGGGGGGACTACGAGCAGTACTTC.

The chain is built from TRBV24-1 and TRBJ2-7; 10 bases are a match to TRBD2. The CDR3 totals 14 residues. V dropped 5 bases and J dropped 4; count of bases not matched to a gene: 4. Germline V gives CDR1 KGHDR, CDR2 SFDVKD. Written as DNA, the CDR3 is TGTGCCACCAGTGGGTCTAGCGGGAGTTACGAGCAGTACTTC. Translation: CATSGSSGSYEQYF.